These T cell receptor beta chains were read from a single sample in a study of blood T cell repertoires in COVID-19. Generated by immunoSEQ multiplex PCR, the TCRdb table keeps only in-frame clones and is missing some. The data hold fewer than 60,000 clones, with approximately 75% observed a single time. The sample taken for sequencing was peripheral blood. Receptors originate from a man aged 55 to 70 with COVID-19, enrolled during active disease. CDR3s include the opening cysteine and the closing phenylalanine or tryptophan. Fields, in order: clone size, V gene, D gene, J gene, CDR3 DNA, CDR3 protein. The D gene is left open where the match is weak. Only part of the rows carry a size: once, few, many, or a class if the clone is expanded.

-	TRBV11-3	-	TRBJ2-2	TGTGCCAGCAGCGCAGAACAGGGTCAGACCGGGGAGCTGTTTTTT	CASSAEQGQTGELFF
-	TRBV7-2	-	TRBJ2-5	TGTGCCAGCAGCTCCAGACTGGGTGGAGAGACCCAGTACTTC	CASSSRLGGETQYF
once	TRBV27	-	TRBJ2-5	TGTGCCAGCAGTTTAGCCAGAAAAGAGACCCAGTACTTC	CASSLARKETQYF
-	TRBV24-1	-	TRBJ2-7	TGTGCCACCAGTGATTTCGGACAGAGAGAGGACGAGCAGTACTTC	CATSDFGQREDEQYF
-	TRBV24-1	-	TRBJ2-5	TGTGCCACCAGTGATTTGGGCAGGGAAGAGACCCAGTACTTC	CATSDLGREETQYF
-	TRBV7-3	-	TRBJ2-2	TGTGCCAGCAGCTTAACCCCGGGGTATACCGGGGAGCTGTTTTTT	CASSLTPGYTGELFF
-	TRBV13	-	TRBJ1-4	TGTGCCAGCAGCTTAAGACGGGGAACTAATGAAAAACTGTTTTTT	CASSLRRGTNEKLFF
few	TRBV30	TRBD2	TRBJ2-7	TGTGCCTGCTCGGCGAGCGGGAGTGGTGAGCAGTACTTC	CACSASGSGEQYF
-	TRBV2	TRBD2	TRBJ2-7	TGTGCCAGCAGTCCATTGGAGTCTAGCGGGGGGCCATCCTACGAGCAGTACTTC	CASSPLESSGGPSYEQYF
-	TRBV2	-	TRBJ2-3	TGTGCCAGCAGTGCAACAGGTACCCTGGATACGCAGTATTTT	CASSATGTLDTQYF
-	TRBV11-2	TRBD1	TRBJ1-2	TGTGCCAGCAGCAAGGCTATAGGGGGCTACTATGGCTACACCTTC	CASSKAIGGYYGYTF
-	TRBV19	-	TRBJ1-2	TGTGCCAGTGGGGAACAGGGCCGCCGTCTCTATGGCTACACCTTC	CASGEQGRRLYGYTF
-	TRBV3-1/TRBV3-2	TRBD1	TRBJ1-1	TGTGCCAGCAGGTACAGAGGACAGGGAGGCACTGAAGCTTTCTTT	CASRYRGQGGTEAFF
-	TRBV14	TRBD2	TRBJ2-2	TGTGCCAGCAGCCCCATAGCGGGAGTTGGCGGGGAGCTGTTTTTT	CASSPIAGVGGELFF
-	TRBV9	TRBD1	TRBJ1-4	TGTGCCAGCAGCGGAACAGGGGGCCTTAATGAAAAACTGTTTTTT	CASSGTGGLNEKLFF
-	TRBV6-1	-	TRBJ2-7	TGTGCCAGCAGTGAAAAGAGTTACGAGCAGTACTTC	CASSEKSYEQYF
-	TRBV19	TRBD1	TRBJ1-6	TGTGCCAGTAGGAAACAGGGGGATTGGGCTTCACCCCTCCACTTT	CASRKQGDWASPLHF
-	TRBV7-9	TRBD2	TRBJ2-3	TGTGCCAGCAGCCCGAGGACTAGCGGACATAGCACAGATACGCAGTATTTT	CASSPRTSGHSTDTQYF
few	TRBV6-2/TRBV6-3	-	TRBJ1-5	TGTGCCAGCAGTTCTCAATACCACAACGACGGGAGCAATCAGCCCCAGCATTTT	CASSSQYHNDGSNQPQHF
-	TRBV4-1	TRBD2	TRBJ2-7	TGCGCCAGCAGCCCAGTCTTTCTTACCGGGACTAGTTACTACGAGCAGTACTTC	CASSPVFLTGTSYYEQYF
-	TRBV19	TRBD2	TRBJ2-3	TGTGCCAGTAGTATCCTCGGGGGGACAGATACGCAGTATTTT	CASSILGGTDTQYF
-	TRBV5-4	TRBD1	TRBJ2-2	TGTGCCAGCAGCTTGGCAGGGGGCCTTTTCGGGGAGCTGTTTTTT	CASSLAGGLFGELFF
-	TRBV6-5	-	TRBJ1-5	TGTGCCAGCACCATACAGGGTAGCAATCAGCCCCAGCATTTT	CASTIQGSNQPQHF
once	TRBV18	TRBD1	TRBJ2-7	TGTGCCAGCTCACCGCCCGGGACAGGAAGCTCCTACGAGCAGTACTTC	CASSPPGTGSSYEQYF
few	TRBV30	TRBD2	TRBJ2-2	TGTGCCTGGGGCAGCGGGAGAGCCGGGGAGCTGTTTTTT	CAWGSGRAGELFF
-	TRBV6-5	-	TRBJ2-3	TGTGCCAGCAGCCCAACGCAGGGGAAGGATACGCAGTATTTT	CASSPTQGKDTQYF
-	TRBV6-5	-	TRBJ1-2	TGTGCCAGCACCCGACCGGGGGGAGTCTATGGCTACACCTTC	CASTRPGGVYGYTF
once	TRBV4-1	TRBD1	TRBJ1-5	TGCGCCAGCAGCCAAGGACAGGGAGGCAATCAGCCCCAGCATTTT	CASSQGQGGNQPQHF
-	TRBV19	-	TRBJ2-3	TGTGCCAGTAGTATATCTTCGGCGCCCGAGCCAGGTCGGCAGTATTTT	CASSISSAPEPGRQYF
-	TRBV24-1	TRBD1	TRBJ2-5	TGTGCCACCAGTGATTTCCCTGGACAGGGGGCGAGAGAGACCCAGTACTTC	CATSDFPGQGARETQYF
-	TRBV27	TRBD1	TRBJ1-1	TGTGCCAGCCGATTCGCGGACAGGCGTTCTGAAGCTTTCTTT	CASRFADRRSEAFF
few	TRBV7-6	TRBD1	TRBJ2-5	TGTGCCAGCAGTTCCACTAACAGGGGACAAGAGACCCAGTACTTC	CASSSTNRGQETQYF
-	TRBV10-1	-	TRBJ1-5	TGCGCCAGCAGTGAGTCAGGACAGAACAATAGCAATCAGCCCCAGCATTTT	CASSESGQNNSNQPQHF
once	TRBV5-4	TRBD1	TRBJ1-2	TGTGCCAGCAGCTCTGGACAGGATCGCTATGGCTACACCTTC	CASSSGQDRYGYTF
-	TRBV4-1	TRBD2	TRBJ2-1	TGCGCCAGCAGCCAAGATCGAGCTAGCGGGGGGGCAAAGCAGTTCTTC	CASSQDRASGGAKQFF
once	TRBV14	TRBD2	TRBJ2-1	TGTGCCAGCAGCCACTCAGCGGGAGTAGCCCCCCATGAGCAGTTCTTC	CASSHSAGVAPHEQFF
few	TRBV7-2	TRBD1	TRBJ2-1	TGTGCCAGCCGACCACAGGGGAGATGGGGCCATGAGCAGTTCTTC	CASRPQGRWGHEQFF
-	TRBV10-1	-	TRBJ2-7	TGCGCCAGCATTTATACAGGGCAGAGACCCTACGAGCAGTACTTC	CASIYTGQRPYEQYF
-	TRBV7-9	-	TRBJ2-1	TGTGCCAGCAGCTATAAAACTTCGGGACTGGCCCTCTCGGATGAGCAGTTCTTC	CASSYKTSGLALSDEQFF
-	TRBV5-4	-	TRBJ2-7	TGTGCCAGCAGCTTGGACGCCTTCGGGCAGTACTTC	CASSLDAFGQYF
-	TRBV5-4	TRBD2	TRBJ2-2	TGTGCCAGCAGCTTGGCCGGACTAGCGGGTACCGGGGAGCTGTTTTTT	CASSLAGLAGTGELFF
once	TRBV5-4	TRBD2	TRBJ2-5	TGTGCCAGCAGCTTGATCGGGGGGGAGACCCAGTACTTC	CASSLIGGETQYF
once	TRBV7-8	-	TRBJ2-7	TGTGCCAGCAGCTCGGAGGCGGGGCTAGTGTATAACGAGCAGTACTTC	CASSSEAGLVYNEQYF
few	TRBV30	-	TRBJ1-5	TGTGCCTGGGGGCGCAACAGGCATCAGCCCCAGCATTTT	CAWGRNRHQPQHF
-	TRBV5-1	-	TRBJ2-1	TGCGCCAGCAGCTTCGACAGTCCAAGCTCCTACAATGAGCAGTTCTTC	CASSFDSPSSYNEQFF
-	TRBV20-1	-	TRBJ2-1	TGCAGTGCTAGTAAGCCCACTAGCTACAATGAGCAGTTCTTC	CSASKPTSYNEQFF
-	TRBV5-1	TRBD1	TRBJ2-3	TGCGCCAGCCAGCGGGACAGGGTGACTAGCACAGATACGCAGTATTTT	CASQRDRVTSTDTQYF
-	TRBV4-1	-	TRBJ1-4	TGCGCCAGCAGCCAAGATCCCGGGAGGTTGGCAACTAATGAAAAACTGTTTTTT	CASSQDPGRLATNEKLFF
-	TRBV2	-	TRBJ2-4	TGTGCCAGCAGTTGGACATTCATCTCCAAAAACATTCAGTACTTC	CASSWTFISKNIQYF